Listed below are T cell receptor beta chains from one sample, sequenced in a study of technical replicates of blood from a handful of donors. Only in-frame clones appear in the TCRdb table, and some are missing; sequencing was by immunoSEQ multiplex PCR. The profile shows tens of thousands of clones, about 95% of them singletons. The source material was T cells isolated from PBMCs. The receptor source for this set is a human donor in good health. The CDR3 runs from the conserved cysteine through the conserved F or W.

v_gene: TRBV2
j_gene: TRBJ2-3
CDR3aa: CASSEGTSGRARDTQYF

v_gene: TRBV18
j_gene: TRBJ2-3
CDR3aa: CASLGSTGEDTQYF

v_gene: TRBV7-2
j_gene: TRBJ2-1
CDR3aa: CASSLDSNNEQFF

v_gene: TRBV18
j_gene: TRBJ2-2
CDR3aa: CASQNAGELFF

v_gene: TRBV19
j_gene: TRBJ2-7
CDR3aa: CASSIAPLGSRYEQYF

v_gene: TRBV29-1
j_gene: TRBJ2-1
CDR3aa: CSVPDRGQGSYNEQFF

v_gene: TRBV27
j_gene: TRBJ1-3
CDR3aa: CASSLAGTGNTIYF

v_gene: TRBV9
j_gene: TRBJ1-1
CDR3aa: CASSTGKTEAFF

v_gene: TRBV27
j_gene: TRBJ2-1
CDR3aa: CASSSIAAYNEQFF

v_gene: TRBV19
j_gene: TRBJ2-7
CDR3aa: CASSVRGTYEQYF

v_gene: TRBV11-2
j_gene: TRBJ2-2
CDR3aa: CASSLSPGDRVNTGELFF

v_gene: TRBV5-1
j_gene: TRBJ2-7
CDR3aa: CASSPTLDSYEQYF

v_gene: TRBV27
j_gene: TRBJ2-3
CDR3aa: CASSRQGTSTSTDTQYF

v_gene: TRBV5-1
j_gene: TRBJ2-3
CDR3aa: CASSSTGSTDTQYF

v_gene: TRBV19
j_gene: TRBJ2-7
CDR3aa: CASSIRQGDYEQYF

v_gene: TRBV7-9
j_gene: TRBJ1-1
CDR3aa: CASSLGEGEAFF

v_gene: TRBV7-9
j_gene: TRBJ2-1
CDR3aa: CASSRSGGYEQFF

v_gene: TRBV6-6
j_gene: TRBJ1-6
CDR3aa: CASSYLGTAYNSPLHF

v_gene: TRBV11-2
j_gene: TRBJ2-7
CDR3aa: CASSLESPPYTYEQYF

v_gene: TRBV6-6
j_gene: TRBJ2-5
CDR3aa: CASSYSILATGETQYF

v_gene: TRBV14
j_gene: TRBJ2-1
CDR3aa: CASSQDQVFF

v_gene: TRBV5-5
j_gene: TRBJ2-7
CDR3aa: CASSADYEQYF

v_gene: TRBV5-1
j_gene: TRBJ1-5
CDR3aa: CASSLDSTSNQPQHF

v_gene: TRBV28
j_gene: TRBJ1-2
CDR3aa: CASSRPGVGYTF

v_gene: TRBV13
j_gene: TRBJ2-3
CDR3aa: CASSSQGALSGRTDTQYF

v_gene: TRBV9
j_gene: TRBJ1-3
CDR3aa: CASSVAGASSGNTIYF

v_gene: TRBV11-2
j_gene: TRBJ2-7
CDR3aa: CASSLGFTSDYEQYF

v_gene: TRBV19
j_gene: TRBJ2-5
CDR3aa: CASSSEAGVGQTQYF

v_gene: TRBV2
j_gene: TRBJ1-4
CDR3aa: CASSERPDSNEKLFF

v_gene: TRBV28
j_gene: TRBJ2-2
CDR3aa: CASSLPSFDRTGELFF

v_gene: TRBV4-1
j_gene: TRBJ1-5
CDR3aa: CASSQDTWQPQHF

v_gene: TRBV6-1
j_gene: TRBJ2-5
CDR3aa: CASSELRGGIETQYF

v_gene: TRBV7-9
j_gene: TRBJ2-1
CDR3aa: CASGPTGNNEQFF

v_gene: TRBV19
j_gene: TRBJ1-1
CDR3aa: CASSIGLREAFF

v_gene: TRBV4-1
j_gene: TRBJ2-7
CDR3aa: CASSQEAYINSEQYF

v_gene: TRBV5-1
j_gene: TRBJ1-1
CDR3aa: CASSLDPNSSAFF

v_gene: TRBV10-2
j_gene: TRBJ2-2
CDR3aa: CASRRTGFNTGELFF

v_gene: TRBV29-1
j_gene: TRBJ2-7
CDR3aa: CSVGEQSSYEQYF